Only a few counts were recorded for the clone carrying this TCR beta chain. Its target is unknown. A second PCR of about 6 to 12 cycles used a sample-barcoded 5' primer and a J-beta primer mix. TCRdb reanalysed the 5' RACE reads using MiXCR and keeps one entry per CDR3 protein. The sample has about 970,000 distinct CDR3 sequences, about 51% seen once. The sample comes from a study of blood T cells in healthy people across ages. Findings and limits, study-wide: Naive T cell percentage strongly correlated with TCR beta diversity.

Germline CDR1 reads SGHTA; CDR2 reads FQGNSA. Trimming took off 5 bases at V and 5 bases at J, with 16 bases between the two ends. The CDR3 runs 15 residues. Sequenced input: blood. V usage is TRBV7-2 and J usage is TRBJ2-1; D perhaps matches TRBD1 (6 bases). This receptor was taken from a woman aged 60-70 years in good health. The CDR3 spells CASSRQVAGHNEQFF. In DNA form, the CDR3 reads TGTGCCAGCAGCCGACAGGTCGCCGGCCACAATGAGCAGTTCTTC. The full variable domain, with the rest looked up from reference TRBV7-2 and TRBJ2-1, is GAGVSQSPSNKVTEKGKDVELRCDPISGHTALYWYRQSLGQGLEFLIYFQGNSAPDKSGLPSDRFSAERTGGSVSTLTIQRTQQEDSAVYLCASSRQVAGHNEQFFGPGTRLTVL.